The 27 T cell receptor beta chains reported below all come from one sample, sequenced in a study of T-cell memory formation after mild COVID-19. TCRdb ran MiXCR on the 5' RACE reads and lists one entry per CDR3 protein. The table lists 350,000 to 450,000 distinct CDR3 sequences, approximately 29% of them singletons. Sequenced sample: PBMCs or a T cell subset sorted from them (not recorded which). The receptors here all came from an adult woman who had mild COVID-19 (a few samples of this study predate the infection). Cell type and time point are not known.

The sample holds many counts of this clonotype. The chain carries TRBV12-3 or TRBV12-4 and TRBJ1-2; weak D call: TRBD1 (5 bases). The ends were cut back, 6 bases at V and 7 bases at J, with 9 bases in the middle. This CDR3 contains 11 residues. CDR3 nucleotide sequence: TGTGCCAGCAGCGGGAGGGGTGGCTACACCTTC. Translated, it gives CASSGRGGYTF.

This clonotype was observed a few times. The chain combines TRBV12-3 or TRBV12-4 with TRBJ1-3; D call uncertain. Trimming left V 3 bases short and J 2 bases short, with 8 bases between. The CDR3 spans 14 residues. The CDR3 sequence is CASSFRGTGNTIYF. The DNA of the CDR3 is TGTGCCAGCAGTTTTCGGGGTACTGGAAACACCATATATTTT.

This clonotype was seen more than once but under ten times. The chain couples TRBV6-5 to TRBJ1-5; possible D gene TRBD1, 6 bases. V was cut by 5 bases and J by 6 bases, with 8 bases left in between. The CDR3 has 12 amino acids. Germline loops: CDR1 MNHEY, CDR2 SVGAGI. CDR3 protein: CASSPRGQPQHF. The CDR3 nucleotides are TGTGCCAGCAGTCCCAGGGGTCAGCCCCAGCATTTT.

The chain combines TRBV20-1 with TRBJ2-1; TRBD2 aligns across 9 bases. CDR1 is DFQATT and CDR2 is SNEGSKA in the germline V gene (reference sequence). The CDR3 covers 15 residues. V gave up 5 bases and J gave up 2 bases; unmatched junction bases: 7. This CDR3 reads CSAGISGSPYNEQFF. Written as DNA, the CDR3 is TGCAGTGCTGGCATTAGCGGGAGTCCCTACAATGAGCAGTTCTTC.

CDR3 amino acids: CASSFQLRATSSLNTTVGDEQFF. The CDR3 DNA reads TGTGCCAGCAGTTTCCAACTGCGCGCGACTAGCAGCCTCAACACTACCGTCGGGGATGAGCAGTTCTTC. This chain connects TRBV12-3 or TRBV12-4 to TRBJ2-1; 7 bases agree with TRBD2. V was pared by 3 bases and J by 8 bases, with 34 bases of the junction left unmatched. This CDR3 is built from 23 residues.

This clonotype has just a few counts. The chain links TRBV10-3 to TRBJ2-2; either TRBD1 or TRBD2 may supply D (5 bases each). The V gene lost 2 bases and the J gene lost 3 bases, with 16 bases spanning the gap. This CDR3 region has 17 residues. Germline CDR1 ENHRY, CDR2 SYGVKD. The CDR3 nucleotides are TGTGCCATCAGTGAGGCGGTGGGGACCTGGGACACCGGGGAGCTGTTTTTT. Translating it yields CAISEAVGTWDTGELFF.

Only a few counts were recorded for this clonotype. This rearrangement joins TRBV3-1 to TRBJ1-1; 7 nucleotides align to TRBD1. Germline CDR1 and CDR2: LGHDT and YNNKEL (reference sequence). After removal of 5 bases from V and 0 bases from J, the junction contained 18 bases not matched to a gene. The CDR3 length is 19 residues. The CDR3 sequence is CASSASGTAFGGMNTEAFF. The CDR3 nucleotides are TGTGCCAGCAGCGCCTCCGGGACAGCGTTCGGGGGAATGAACACTGAAGCTTTCTTT.

The sample holds a few counts of this clonotype. This chain links TRBV7-9 with TRBJ2-7, with D hard to call. This CDR3 is 12 amino acids long. The ends were cut back, 1 base at V and 4 bases at J, with 5 bases in the middle. Germline-derived CDR1 and CDR2 are SEHNR and FQNEAQ (reference sequence). The CDR3 DNA sequence: TGTGCCAGCAGCTTAGAAGAGTACGAGCAGTACTTC. The encoded protein is CASSLEEYEQYF. The variable domain in full, with the rest retrieved from reference TRBV7-9 and TRBJ2-7, is DTGVSQNPRHKITKRGQNVTFRCDPISEHNRLYWYRQTLGQGPEFLTYFQNEAQLEKSRLLSDRFSAERPKGSFSTLEIQRTEQGDSAMYLCASSLEEYEQYFGPGTRLTVT.

This clonotype was counted a few times. The chain uses TRBV20-1 and TRBJ2-2; weak D call: TRBD2 (6 bases). V lost 2 bases and J 0 bases, leaving 16 bases between the germline ends. CDR1 is DFQATT and CDR2 is SNEGSKA in the germline V gene (reference sequence). The CDR3 totals 17 residues. The CDR3 loop is CSARSADSGANTGELFF. Written as DNA, the CDR3 is TGCAGTGCTAGATCAGCCGATAGCGGAGCGAACACCGGGGAGCTGTTTTTT.

This clonotype was found many times. The CDR3 here is CASSYSRNYEQYF. CDR3 in DNA: TGTGCCAGCAGTTACTCCAGGAATTACGAGCAGTACTTC. The chain couples TRBV6-5 to TRBJ2-7; unclear D gene. CDR1 and CDR2 (germline): MNHEY, SVGAGI. The CDR3 totals 13 residues. V was trimmed by 0 bases and J by 4 bases, leaving 7 bases between them.

The CDR3 spells CSARTLWTGGTDTQYF. The CDR3 coding sequence is TGCAGTGCTAGAACTTTATGGACGGGGGGCACAGATACGCAGTATTTT. The gene calls are TRBV20-1 and TRBJ2-3, with a possible D match to TRBD2 (6 bases). The CDR3 runs 16 residues. Germline lookup yields CDR1 DFQATT and CDR2 SNEGSKA (reference sequence). V lost 2 bases and J lost 1, with 16 bases in between.

This clonotype has a count of ten or more. V is TRBV5-1 and J is TRBJ2-1; 15 positions agree with TRBD2. With V trimmed by 4 bases and J by 6 bases, 8 bases remained unmatched. The CDR3 consists of 17 residues. Germline lookup yields CDR1 SGHRS and CDR2 YFSETQ. In DNA, the CDR3 is TGCGCCAGCAGCCCGGGACTAGCGGGGGGTAGTTCCAATGAGCAGTTCTTC. Protein product: CASSPGLAGGSSNEQFF.

The chain links TRBV20-1 to TRBJ1-1; 8 nucleotides line up with TRBD1. V shed 6 bases and J 4 bases; nucleotides not matched to a gene: 7. The length of the CDR3 is 13 residues. Germline V CDR1 and CDR2: DFQATT, SNEGSKA (reference sequence). The CDR3 nucleotides read TGCAGTGCCGAGACAGGGGAGGTCACTGAAGCTTTCTTT. Its translation is CSAETGEVTEAFF.

This clonotype was observed a handful of times. The chain uses TRBV10-3 and TRBJ1-3; D uncertain. V was trimmed by 10 bases and J by 3 bases, leaving 16 bases between them. Germline V lookup: CDR1 ENHRY, CDR2 SYGVKD. The CDR3 loop spans 14 amino acids. CDR3 nucleotide sequence: TGTGCCACCCAGCCCGGGTTTAATGGAAACACCATATATTTT. As protein: CATQPGFNGNTIYF.

This clonotype turned up a few times. The V call is TRBV5-5, the J call TRBJ2-2, with D possibly matching TRBD2 (6 bases). The ends were cut back, 7 bases at V and 1 base at J, with 14 bases in the middle. Germline assignment: CDR1 SGHKS and CDR2 YYEKEE (reference sequence). CDR3 size: 15 residues. DNA for the CDR3: TGTGCCAGCCTCGGACGGGGACTGAACACCGGGGAGCTGTTTTTT. Its protein is CASLGRGLNTGELFF.

This clonotype has only a few counts. The J gene is TRBJ1-1, the V gene TRBV10-3, with D tentatively TRBD1 (5 bases). CDR3 length equals 13 residues. The V gene's germline CDR1 is ENHRY and CDR2 SYGVKD. Trimming pared 7 bases from V and 1 base from J, leaving 10 bases between. CDR3 amino acids: CAINQQENTEAFF. The CDR3 nucleotides read TGTGCCATCAACCAACAGGAGAACACTGAAGCTTTCTTT.

The rearrangement links TRBV24-1 to TRBJ2-1; possible D gene TRBD1, 5 bases. CDR1 and CDR2 (germline): KGHDR, SFDVKD. This CDR3 region has 12 residues. Deletions cut 4 bases from V and 12 bases from J, with 12 bases between. In DNA form, the CDR3 reads TGTGCCACCAGTGAAATCAAAGGGGTGCAGTTCTTC. Translating gives CATSEIKGVQFF.

CDR3 sequence: CASSFWGPEAFF. CDR3 DNA sequence: TGTGCCAGCAGTTTTTGGGGGCCTGAAGCTTTCTTT. The V and J genes are TRBV12-3 or TRBV12-4 and TRBJ1-1; tentatively, D is TRBD1 (6 bases). The CDR3 is 12 amino acids. Trimming left V 3 bases short and J 6 bases short, with 8 bases between.

The chain joins TRBV7-2 to TRBJ2-7; D is tentatively TRBD1 or TRBD2 (5 bases each). The V gene lost 2 bases and the J gene lost 6 bases, with 17 bases spanning the gap. The CDR3 length is 15 residues. In germline, CDR1 is SGHTA, CDR2 FQGNSA. The CDR3 nucleotides read TGTGCCAGCAGCTTATACGGCGGGCCTGGGGGCGAGCAGTACTTC. It translates to CASSLYGGPGGEQYF.

The genes are TRBV12-3 or TRBV12-4 and TRBJ2-7; D is possibly TRBD1 or TRBD2 (6 bases each). The CDR3 totals 15 residues. The ends were cut back, 6 bases at V and 3 bases at J, with 18 bases in the middle. The CDR3 sequence: CASSPTGAPNYEQYF. The CDR3 nucleotides are TGTGCCAGCAGCCCCACGGGGGCGCCTAACTACGAGCAGTACTTC.

This clonotype was observed a few times. The rearrangement uses TRBV7-3 and TRBJ2-2; perhaps TRBD2 as D (6 bases). The CDR3 runs to 14 residues. V shed 6 bases and J shed 1 base, with 9 bases lying between them. Germline lookup yields CDR1 SGHTA and CDR2 FQGTGA. CDR3 region: CASSSGVNTGELFF. The CDR3 DNA sequence: TGTGCCAGCAGTTCGGGGGTGAACACCGGGGAGCTGTTTTTT.

The chain carries TRBV20-1 and TRBJ2-7, with 10 bases that match TRBD2. The junction had 10 bases not matched to a gene; V was cut back by 7 bases and J by 4 bases. This CDR3 is built from 14 residues. CDR1 DFQATT and CDR2 SNEGSKA come from the germline V gene (reference sequence). For the CDR3, the DNA is TGCAGTGGAGTTAGCGGGGGGATTCGGTACGAGCAGTACTTC. Its translation is CSGVSGGIRYEQYF.

The rearrangement links TRBV5-1 to TRBJ1-1, with D unclear. Per germline, CDR1 SGHRS and CDR2 YFSETQ. The CDR3 length is 17 residues. Trimming left V 0 bases short and J 1 base short, with 16 bases between. The CDR3 region is CASSLGAFAMGNTEAFF. In DNA form, the CDR3 reads TGCGCCAGCAGCTTGGGGGCTTTCGCGATGGGGAACACTGAAGCTTTCTTT. Together with reference TRBV5-1 and TRBJ1-1, the CDR3 gives the full variable domain: KAGVTQTPRYLIKTRGQQVTLSCSPISGHRSVSWYQQTPGQGLQFLFEYFSETQRNKGNFPGRFSGRQFSNSRSEMNVSTLELGDSALYLCASSLGAFAMGNTEAFFGQGTRLTVV.

The V gene is TRBV5-1, the J gene TRBJ2-1; 8 nucleotides agree with TRBD2. Germline V gene sequence: CDR1 SGHRS, CDR2 YFSETQ. This CDR3 has 17 residues. Germline trimming cut 3 bases from V and 6 bases from J; bases unmatched to any gene: 14. The CDR3 region is CASSSNELRGGTNEQFF. The CDR3 region has the DNA TGCGCCAGCAGCTCGAACGAACTACGCGGGGGGACCAATGAGCAGTTCTTC.

This clonotype appeared once. The CDR3 region is CATSRDVNNEQFF. In nucleotides, the CDR3 is TGTGCCACCAGCAGAGATGTCAACAATGAGCAGTTCTTC. J is TRBJ2-1 and V is TRBV15; no reliable D call. CDR1 and CDR2 (germline): LNHNV, YYDKDF (reference sequence). V was trimmed by 0 bases and J by 5 bases, leaving 5 bases between them. The CDR3 spans 13 residues.

This sequence joins TRBV29-1 and TRBJ1-1; weak D call: TRBD1 (6 bases). Per the germline V gene, CDR1 is SQVTM and CDR2 is ANQGSEA. The ends were cut back, 6 bases at V and 3 bases at J, with 11 bases in the middle. The CDR3 covers 12 residues. This CDR3 reads CSVGGADTEAFF. The CDR3 nucleotides read TGCAGCGTAGGGGGGGCGGACACTGAAGCTTTCTTT.

In its sample, this clonotype was seen a few times. The chain employs TRBV18 and TRBJ1-2; D is perhaps TRBD1 (5 bases). Germline CDR1 is KGHSH and CDR2 is LQKENI. V was clipped by 2 bases and J by 5 bases, with 12 bases between them. The CDR3 has 14 residues. CDR3 in amino acids: CASSPDSVQYGYTF. The CDR3 region has the DNA TGTGCCAGCTCACCAGACAGCGTCCAGTATGGCTACACCTTC.